The 24 T cell receptor beta chains below all came from one sample that was sequenced in a study of pediatric ulcerative colitis. The assay was immunoSEQ multiplex PCR, and TCRdb's table has in-frame clones only and misses some. Of about 64,000 clones listed, more than 60% are singletons. Sequenced material: blood. The receptors come from a boy aged 5 to 17 with moderate ulcerative colitis.

The chain uses TRBV4-1 and TRBJ2-7; 7 bases are shared with TRBD1. Germline values: CDR1 MGHRA, CDR2 YSYEKL. The CDR3 loop spans 14 amino acids. V trimming: 3 bases; J trimming: 3 bases; junction bases outside the gene matches: 5. The CDR3 loop is CASSQPGQSYEQYF. The CDR3 DNA sequence: TGCGCCAGCAGCCAGCCGGGACAGAGCTACGAGCAGTACTTC.

This clone was counted between two and nine times. The rearrangement links TRBV4-1 to TRBJ1-2; 8 bases match TRBD1. Germline V lookup: CDR1 MGHRA, CDR2 YSYEKL. The CDR3 is 15 residues long. With V trimmed by 3 bases and J by 1 base, 4 bases remained unmatched. The DNA for the CDR3 is TGCGCCAGCAGCCACGGGACAGGCGTTAACTATGGCTACACCTTC. It codes for CASSHGTGVNYGYTF.

As for this clone: The identical CDR3 is also encoded by other nucleotide sequences in the sample. The gene calls are TRBV30 and TRBJ1-5; the D is unclear. This CDR3 comprises 13 residues. Germline V gives CDR1 GTSNPN, CDR2 SVGIG (reference sequence). The V end was cut by 2 bases, the J end by 7 bases, with 12 bases between. CDR3 amino acids: CAWSTSGWQPQHF. The CDR3 region has the DNA TGTGCCTGGAGTACTTCCGGCTGGCAGCCCCAGCATTTT.

The chain uses TRBV6-6 and TRBJ1-1; D is unresolved. In germline, CDR1 is MNHNY, CDR2 SVGAGI (reference sequence). V dropped 2 bases and J dropped 0 bases, with 10 bases sitting between them. The CDR3 runs 15 residues. The CDR3 bases are TGTGCCAGCAGTTACGTGGAACGGATGAACACTGAAGCTTTCTTT. Its protein product is CASSYVERMNTEAFF.

This clone was observed a single time. The rearrangement uses TRBV19 and TRBJ2-7, with TRBD1 matching 7 bases. Germline CDR1 LNHDA, CDR2 SQIVND (reference sequence). The CDR3 sequence is 13 residues long. Trimming removed 6 bases from V and 4 bases from J; junction bases left unmatched: 6. CDR3 in DNA: TGTGCCAGTAGCCCGGACAGGTTGTACGAGCAGTACTTC. Its protein is CASSPDRLYEQYF. Supplemented by reference TRBV19 and TRBJ2-7, the full variable domain reads DGGITQSPKYLFRKEGQNVTLSCEQNLNHDAMYWYRQDPGQGLRLIYYSQIVNDFQKGDIAEGYSVSREKKESFPLTVTSAQKNPTAFYLCASSPDRLYEQYFGPGTRLTVT.

A single count supports this clone. The V and J genes are TRBV30 and TRBJ2-7, with 11 bases identical to TRBD1. The V and J ends lost 3 bases and 6 bases, in that order; junction bases with no gene match: 7. The CDR3 has 14 residues. Germline CDR1 reads GTSNPN; CDR2 reads SVGIG (reference sequence). CDR3: CAWRRGTGGIEQYF. CDR3 in DNA: TGTGCCTGGAGGAGGGGGACAGGGGGAATCGAGCAGTACTTC.

This clone was observed a few times. The chain has TRBV19 and TRBJ2-2; D is ambiguous. V lost 9 bases, J lost 1 base, and 9 bases lay in between. The length of the CDR3 is 13 residues. In germline, CDR1 is LNHDA, CDR2 SQIVND (reference sequence). CDR3 DNA sequence: TGTGCCAGCGGCAGAATGAACACCGGGGAGCTGTTTTTT. Protein product: CASGRMNTGELFF. The whole variable domain, filled in from reference TRBV19 and TRBJ2-2, reads DGGITQSPKYLFRKEGQNVTLSCEQNLNHDAMYWYRQDPGQGLRLIYYSQIVNDFQKGDIAEGYSVSREKKESFPLTVTSAQKNPTAFYLCASGRMNTGELFFGEGSRLTVL.

The chain combines TRBV7-2 with TRBJ1-3; D ambiguous. This CDR3 has 14 residues. Germline V gene data show CDR1 as SGHTA and CDR2 as FQGNSA. V was shortened by 5 bases and J by 3 bases, with 11 bases between the two germline ends. The CDR3 sequence: CASSLVGDGNTIYF. DNA of the CDR3: TGTGCCAGCAGCCTAGTCGGGGATGGAAACACCATATATTTT.

The chain links TRBV4-1 to TRBJ2-7, with D uncertain. The V end lost 0 bases, the J end lost 0 bases, and 3 bases lay between the germline ends. The CDR3 runs 13 residues. The V gene's germline CDR1 is MGHRA and CDR2 YSYEKL. CDR3 in DNA: TGCGCCAGCAGCCAAGACGGCTCCTACGAGCAGTACTTC. It encodes CASSQDGSYEQYF.

The rearrangement uses TRBV12-5 and TRBJ2-3; 8 bases align to TRBD2. After removal of 0 bases from V and 3 bases from J, the junction contained 5 bases not matched to a gene. The CDR3 is 16 residues long. The V gene's germline CDR1 is LGHNT and CDR2 FRNRAP. CDR3 residues: CASGLVLRGETDTQYF. DNA for the CDR3: TGTGCTAGTGGTTTGGTACTGCGGGGGGAAACAGATACGCAGTATTTT. Full variable domain (rest looked up from reference TRBV12-5 and TRBJ2-3): DARVTQTPRHKVTEMGQEVTMRCQPILGHNTVFWYRQTMMQGLELLAYFRNRAPLDDSGMPKDRFSAEMPDATLATLKIQPSEPRDSAVYFCASGLVLRGETDTQYFGPGTRLTVL.

The gene calls are TRBV12-5 and TRBJ1-4; no clear D gene. With 1 base removed from V and 8 bases from J, the gap between germline ends came to 11 bases. Germline V gene lookup returns CDR1 LGHNT and CDR2 FRNRAP. CDR3 length: 14 residues. CDR3 in amino acids: CASGLGRHSEKLFF. In DNA form, the CDR3 reads TGTGCTAGTGGTTTGGGGAGACATTCCGAAAAACTGTTTTTT.

There are a few counts of this clone. The V gene is TRBV29-1, the J gene TRBJ1-1, with TRBD1 matching over 11 bases. V was clipped by 7 bases and J by 7 bases; unmatched bases: 5. The germline gives CDR1 SQVTM, CDR2 ANQGSEA. This CDR3 region has 12 residues. CDR3 amino acids: CSAGTGGVEAFF. CDR3 nucleotides: TGCAGCGCAGGGACAGGGGGAGTTGAAGCTTTCTTT.

The V gene is TRBV29-1, the J gene TRBJ2-7, with D maybe TRBD1 (6 bases). The V and J ends lost 5 bases and 4 bases respectively, with 9 bases between them. In germline, CDR1 is SQVTM, CDR2 ANQGSEA. The CDR3 is 11 residues long. In DNA, the CDR3 is TGCAGCGTTCGACAGGTATACGAGCAGTACTTC. Protein sequence: CSVRQVYEQYF.

This clone was seen a handful of times. This sequence joins TRBV29-1 and TRBJ1-1, with D tentatively TRBD1 (6 bases). Germline V CDR1 and CDR2: SQVTM, ANQGSEA. The CDR3 spans 13 residues. V was trimmed by 6 bases and J by 1 base, leaving 12 bases between them. The CDR3 DNA reads as TGCAGCGTGCGAACAGGGTGGAACACTGAAGCTTTCTTT. Its translation is CSVRTGWNTEAFF.

J is TRBJ2-1 and V is TRBV30, with 7 bases lining up with TRBD2. Looked up from germline, CDR1 is GTSNPN and CDR2 is SVGIG (reference sequence). This CDR3 is built from 15 residues. V lost 3 bases to trimming and J lost 2 bases; unmatched junction nucleotides: 7. The CDR3 DNA follows: TGTGCCTGGAGGTTGGGGACTACACCCTACAATGAGCAGTTCTTC. The encoded protein is CAWRLGTTPYNEQFF.

The rearrangement uses TRBV7-2 and TRBJ1-4; D not certain. Germline-derived CDR1 and CDR2 are SGHTA and FQGNSA. V lost 3 bases to trimming and J lost 4 bases, with 3 bases between them. This CDR3 has 12 residues. CDR3 sequence: CASSLYNEKLFF. In DNA form, the CDR3 reads TGTGCCAGCAGCTTGTATAATGAAAAACTGTTTTTT.

This chain links TRBV19 with TRBJ2-7; D is ambiguous. V was pared by 2 bases and J by 0 bases, with 17 bases between. Germline V gene lookup returns CDR1 LNHDA and CDR2 SQIVND (reference sequence). This CDR3 has 17 amino acids. This chain's CDR3 is CASSILPVRSGSYEQYF. The CDR3 nucleotides are TGTGCCAGTAGTATACTCCCCGTAAGGTCAGGCTCCTACGAGCAGTACTTC.

This clone was recorded only once. The CDR3 loop is CASSLASDLSYEQYF. The CDR3 nucleotides read TGTGCCAGCAGCTTAGCTAGTGACCTATCCTACGAGCAGTACTTC. This chain connects TRBV5-6 to TRBJ2-7; no reliable D call. V lost 2 bases, J lost 1 base, and 13 bases lay in between. Germline CDR1 and CDR2: SGHDT and YYEEEE. The CDR3 sequence is 15 residues long.

The rearrangement links TRBV7-9 to TRBJ1-3; TRBD1 matches 7 bases. Germline V gene data show CDR1 as SEHNR and CDR2 as FQNEAQ (reference sequence). The CDR3 contains 15 residues. Germline trimming cut 5 bases from V and 8 bases from J; bases unmatched to any gene: 12. In DNA, the CDR3 is TGTGCCAGCAGCCGGGGTAGGGGGCTCGCAGACACCATATATTTT. Residues: CASSRGRGLADTIYF.

V is TRBV18 and J is TRBJ2-3; 9 nucleotides line up with TRBD2. V trimming: 0 bases; J trimming: 3 bases; junction bases outside the gene matches: 7. The CDR3 sequence is 17 residues long. Germline V gene lookup returns CDR1 KGHSH and CDR2 LQKENI. CDR3 bases: TGTGCCAGCTCACCACCCATATTGGCGGGGGGGACAGATACGCAGTATTTT. Translation: CASSPPILAGGTDTQYF. The whole variable domain, remainder taken from reference TRBV18 and TRBJ2-3, is NAGVMQNPRHLVRRRGQEARLRCSPMKGHSHVYWYRQLPEEGLKFMVYLQKENIIDESGMPKERFSAEFPKEGPSILRIQQVVRGDSAAYFCASSPPILAGGTDTQYFGPGTRLTVL.

There are a few counts of this clone. V usage is TRBV19 and J usage is TRBJ2-7, with D possibly matching TRBD1 (5 bases). The V end was cut by 3 bases, the J end by 4 bases, with 16 bases between. Germline lookup yields CDR1 LNHDA and CDR2 SQIVND (reference sequence). The CDR3 is made up of 15 amino acids. This CDR3 reads CASSIGATASYEQYF. The CDR3 nucleotides are TGTGCCAGTAGTATCGGAGCGACAGCGTCGTACGAGCAGTACTTC.

The CDR3 loop reads CASSVQTGWSETQYF. The CDR3 DNA reads TGTGCCAGCAGTGTACAGACAGGGTGGTCAGAGACCCAGTACTTC. V is TRBV6-1 and J is TRBJ2-5, with 7 bases aligning to TRBD1. CDR1 MNHNS and CDR2 SASEGT come from the germline V gene. Losses at the gene ends were 4 bases for V and 4 bases for J; bases not matched to a gene: 9. The CDR3 is 15 amino acids.

V gene TRBV9 combines with J gene TRBJ2-5; D assignment may be TRBD1 or TRBD2 (5 bases each). V gave up 3 bases and J gave up 6 bases, with 15 bases separating them. Per the germline V gene, CDR1 is SGDLS and CDR2 is YYNGEE. This CDR3 comprises 14 residues. The CDR3 sequence is CASSARRETKTQYF. CDR3 sequence (DNA): TGTGCCAGCAGCGCTCGCAGGGAGACGAAGACCCAGTACTTC.

The V call is TRBV5-1, the J call TRBJ2-5, with a tentative D call TRBD2 (5 bases). The germline gives CDR1 SGHRS, CDR2 YFSETQ. Trimming pared 0 bases from V and 1 base from J, leaving 7 bases between. This CDR3 is 14 amino acids long. The DNA for the CDR3 is TGCGCCAGCAGCTTGGCGGGGAGCCAAGAGACCCAGTACTTC. It specifies CASSLAGSQETQYF.